Below, 6 T cell receptor beta chains from the same sample are listed, as sequenced in a study of T cell repertoires in cytomegalovirus infection. TCRdb analysed the reads with MiXCR anew, one entry per CDR3 protein. There are around 440,000 distinct CDR3 sequences in the sample; around 11% occur only once, and around 9.6% lies in the top ten. Sequencing was performed on PBMCs. These receptors all stem from a human donor in good health (CMV status not recorded). Some clones in this sample may be carry-over from other donors' samples.

This clonotype appeared many times. The chain is built from TRBV19 and TRBJ2-3; 7 bases are a match to TRBD2. Trimming at V came to 6 bases and at J to 1 base, leaving 7 bases not matched to a gene. In germline, CDR1 is LNHDA, CDR2 SQIVND (reference sequence). This CDR3 spans 15 amino acids. The CDR3: CASSYQAGRTDTQYF. For the CDR3, the DNA is TGTGCCAGTAGCTATCAAGCGGGACGCACAGATACGCAGTATTTT.

The chain recombines TRBV27 with TRBJ1-2; TRBD1 might be the D (6 bases). Trimming took 2 bases from V and 9 from J, leaving 16 bases between them. The CDR3 sequence is 14 residues long. In germline, CDR1 is MNHEY, CDR2 SMNVEV (reference sequence). CDR3 sequence: CASSLVRGVGSYTF. Here the CDR3 DNA reads TGTGCCAGCAGTTTAGTCAGGGGAGTTGGGAGCTACACCTTC.

The chain combines TRBV2 with TRBJ2-1, with D tentatively TRBD1 or TRBD2 (5 bases each). CDR1 and CDR2 from the germline V gene are SNHLY and FYNNEI. This CDR3 contains 12 residues. The V gene lost 8 bases and the J gene lost 6 bases, with 11 bases spanning the gap. This CDR3 is CASLVGGNEQFF. The CDR3 DNA follows: TGTGCCAGCCTGGTTGGGGGCAATGAGCAGTTCTTC.

The chain has TRBV9 and TRBJ2-1, with 8 nucleotides matching TRBD2. The CDR3 loop spans 15 amino acids. The germline V gene encodes CDR1 SGDLS and CDR2 YYNGEE. Losses at the gene ends were 3 bases for V and 8 bases for J; bases not matched to a gene: 10. The CDR3 DNA reads as TGTGCCAGCAGCGATACGGGAGGGACGTTCGATGAGCAGTTCTTC. It translates to CASSDTGGTFDEQFF. The variable domain in full, with the rest retrieved from reference TRBV9 and TRBJ2-1, is DSGVTQTPKHLITATGQRVTLRCSPRSGDLSVYWYQQSLDQGLQFLIQYYNGEERAKGNILERFSAQQFPDLHSELNLSSLELGDSALYFCASSDTGGTFDEQFFGPGTRLTVL.

The chain is built from TRBV10-3 and TRBJ2-5, with 10 bases lining up with TRBD1. Germline-derived CDR1 and CDR2 are ENHRY and SYGVKD. This CDR3 contains 14 residues. The ends lost 6 bases at V and 5 bases at J; junction bases unmatched: 6. CDR3 nucleotides: TGTGCCATCAGCAAGACAGGGGGCGAGGAGACCCAGTACTTC. Residues: CAISKTGGEETQYF.

This clonotype was detected ten times or more. This rearrangement joins TRBV28 to TRBJ1-2, with D tentatively TRBD1 (6 bases). Per germline, CDR1 MDHEN and CDR2 SYDVKM. The CDR3 contains 13 residues. V lost 6 bases to trimming and J lost 8 bases, with 16 bases between them. CDR3 nucleotide sequence: TGTGCCAGCAGCTTAGAGGGGGTTAGAGGCTACACCTTC. It is translated as CASSLEGVRGYTF.